Following are 25 T cell receptor beta chains from one sample sequenced in a study of T cells in Graves' hyperthyroidism and ophthalmopathy. What was amplified from RNA transcripts were TCR beta CDR3 regions. In the first-round RT-PCR of the TCR CDR3, the HTBI primer set was used. TCRdb reanalysed the multiplex PCR reads using MiXCR and keeps one entry per CDR3 protein. The sample holds approximately 600,000 distinct CDR3 sequences; less than 25% are singletons and the top ten take roughly a third. The sequenced sample was blood. These receptor sequences come from a man aged 30 to 39 with Graves' ophthalmopathy.

This clonotype was detected a few times. The chain is built from TRBV6-2 or TRBV6-3 and TRBJ2-3; D gene ambiguous. The V gene's germline CDR1 is MNHEY and CDR2 SVGEGT. V was trimmed by 6 bases and J by 3 bases, leaving 4 bases between them. CDR3 length: 11 amino acids. The chain's CDR3 is CASRETDTQYF. The CDR3 bases are TGTGCCAGCAGAGAGACAGATACGCAGTATTTT.

This clonotype was observed a handful of times. The chain combines TRBV5-1 with TRBJ1-1; D may be TRBD1 (5 bases). The CDR3 extends over 13 amino acids. V gave up 4 bases and J gave up 8 bases, with 15 bases separating them. CDR1 SGHRS and CDR2 YFSETQ come from the germline V gene. This CDR3 reads CASSRYEGTEAFF. The CDR3 DNA reads TGCGCCAGCAGCCGATACGAGGGGACGGAAGCTTTCTTT. The full variable domain, its missing parts supplied by reference TRBV5-1 and TRBJ1-1, is KAGVTQTPRYLIKTRGQQVTLSCSPISGHRSVSWYQQTPGQGLQFLFEYFSETQRNKGNFPGRFSGRQFSNSRSEMNVSTLELGDSALYLCASSRYEGTEAFFGQGTRLTVV.

The sample holds a few counts of this clonotype. This chain uses TRBV6-2 or TRBV6-3 with TRBJ2-2; possibly TRBD1 for D (5 bases). There are 14 residues in the CDR3. Germline loops: CDR1 MNHEY, CDR2 SVGEGT. V lost 7 bases and J 3 bases, leaving 12 bases between the germline ends. The CDR3 bases are TGTGCCAGCACAATCAGGGTGGACACCGGGGAGCTGTTTTTT. Protein sequence: CASTIRVDTGELFF.

The CDR3 DNA is TGCGCCAGCAGCTTGGGGACTCTAGCGGGGCCTTACACAGATACGCAGTATTTT. Translated, it gives CASSLGTLAGPYTDTQYF. This chain uses TRBV5-1 with TRBJ2-3, with 9 bases that match TRBD2. The germline CDR1 and CDR2 sequences are SGHRS and YFSETQ. The CDR3 consists of 18 residues. Trimming removed 0 bases from V and 2 bases from J; junction bases left unmatched: 10.

The sample holds a few counts of this clonotype. The chain recombines TRBV28 with TRBJ2-7, with 9 bases aligning to TRBD1. Losses at the gene ends were 10 bases for V and 2 bases for J; bases not matched to a gene: 6. This CDR3 is built from 13 residues. CDR1 MDHEN and CDR2 SYDVKM come from the germline V gene. The CDR3 sequence is CATRDRVTYEQYF. Written as DNA, the CDR3 is TGTGCCACGAGGGACAGGGTGACCTACGAGCAGTACTTC.

This clonotype has ten or more counts. The V gene is TRBV5-1, the J gene TRBJ1-1, with D unresolved. V was pared by 0 bases and J by 0 bases, with 9 bases between. CDR3 length: 15 residues. CDR1 and CDR2 (germline): SGHRS, YFSETQ. The CDR3: CASSLALGLNTEAFF. In nucleotides, the CDR3 is TGCGCCAGCAGCTTGGCCCTCGGGCTGAACACTGAAGCTTTCTTT. Full variable domain (remainder filled in from reference TRBV5-1 and TRBJ1-1): KAGVTQTPRYLIKTRGQQVTLSCSPISGHRSVSWYQQTPGQGLQFLFEYFSETQRNKGNFPGRFSGRQFSNSRSEMNVSTLELGDSALYLCASSLALGLNTEAFFGQGTRLTVV.

The V call is TRBV29-1, the J call TRBJ2-1, with TRBD2 identical over 10 bases. V shed 5 bases and J 7 bases; nucleotides not matched to a gene: 5. The length of the CDR3 is 13 residues. The germline V gene has CDR1 SQVTM and CDR2 ANQGSEA. CDR3 protein: CSVNLAGDNEQFF. In DNA, the CDR3 is TGCAGCGTTAATCTAGCGGGAGATAATGAGCAGTTCTTC.

The chain recombines TRBV3-1 with TRBJ2-3; D is unresolved. CDR1 is LGHDT and CDR2 is YNNKEL in the germline V gene (reference sequence). This CDR3 has 12 residues. Trimming cost V 1 base and J 10 bases, with 9 bases left between them. The CDR3 nucleotides are TGTGCCAGCAGCCAAGGGACCCATGCGCAGTATTTT. Protein: CASSQGTHAQYF.

V and J are TRBV6-2 or TRBV6-3 and TRBJ2-7; 13 positions match TRBD2. Germline CDR1 is MNHEY and CDR2 is SVGEGT. Germline trimming cut 6 bases from V and 0 bases from J; bases unmatched to any gene: 11. This CDR3 spans 18 amino acids. CDR3 amino acids: CASSPHPGTSGISYEQYF. CDR3 nucleotides: TGTGCCAGCAGCCCGCATCCGGGGACTAGCGGGATCTCCTACGAGCAGTACTTC.

The genes are TRBV6-5 and TRBJ2-2; no firm D call. V lost 2 bases and J lost 7, with 8 bases in between. This CDR3 region has 13 residues. Germline CDR1 MNHEY, CDR2 SVGAGI. The CDR3 loop reads CASSYPASGELFF. Here the CDR3 DNA reads TGTGCCAGCAGTTACCCGGCTAGCGGGGAGCTGTTTTTT.

This clonotype was counted a few times. J is TRBJ2-7 and V is TRBV28; D may correspond to TRBD1 or TRBD2 (5 bases each). This CDR3 comprises 14 residues. V was shortened by 5 bases and J by 2 bases, with 13 bases between the two germline ends. Germline loops: CDR1 MDHEN, CDR2 SYDVKM. The CDR3 loop is CASSPGTYAYEQYF. CDR3 DNA sequence: TGTGCCAGCAGTCCCGGGACCTACGCCTACGAGCAGTACTTC.

The count of this clonotype is one. The chain couples TRBV19 to TRBJ1-2; D is unclear. Germline CDR1 is LNHDA and CDR2 is SQIVND (reference sequence). Deletions cut 0 bases from V and 4 bases from J, with 12 bases between. The CDR3 consists of 15 residues. The CDR3 DNA reads TGTGCCAGTAGTATAGATCATCTGGGAGGCTATGGCTACACCTTC. Translation: CASSIDHLGGYGYTF.

V is TRBV9 and J is TRBJ1-2, with 8 bases aligning to TRBD1. CDR3 length equals 14 residues. J was trimmed by 6 bases and V by 4 bases; bases with no gene match: 8. Germline loops: CDR1 SGDLS, CDR2 YYNGEE. CDR3 coding DNA: TGTGCCAGCAGCCCCCAGCGACAGGGGAATGGCTACACCTTC. Protein product: CASSPQRQGNGYTF.

This clonotype was detected a few times. The chain recombines TRBV18 with TRBJ2-2; 8 bases fit TRBD2. Germline V gene data show CDR1 as KGHSH and CDR2 as LQKENI. The CDR3 is made up of 15 amino acids. V was clipped by 6 bases and J by 4 bases; unmatched bases: 7. Here the CDR3 DNA reads TGTGCCAGCTCGGCGGGACTAGTAGGCACCGGGGAGCTGTTTTTT. Protein sequence: CASSAGLVGTGELFF.

Regarding this clonotype: Being one base from a much bigger clone, this may be a read error. This chain uses TRBV5-1 with TRBJ2-1; the D gene is possibly TRBD1 (5 bases). Germline CDR1 and CDR2: SGHRS and YFSETQ. Deletions cut 2 bases from V and 3 bases from J, with 9 bases between. The CDR3 is made up of 14 amino acids. CDR3 in amino acids: CASSFVQVYNEQFF. The CDR3 coding sequence is TGCGCCAGCAGCTTCGTACAGGTCTACAATGAGCAGTTCTTC.

This chain links TRBV15 with TRBJ1-2; D not resolved. V gave up 1 base and J gave up 7 bases, with 10 bases separating them. Germline values: CDR1 LNHNV, CDR2 YYDKDF (reference sequence). This CDR3 is 13 amino acids long. CDR3 region: CATSRATIGGYTF. In DNA form, the CDR3 reads TGTGCCACCAGCAGAGCGACGATCGGTGGCTACACCTTC. The full variable domain, in which reference TRBV15 and TRBJ1-2 provide the parts outside the CDR3, is DAMVIQNPRYQVTQFGKPVTLSCSQTLNHNVMYWYQQKSSQAPKLLFHYYDKDFNNEADTPDNFQSRRPNTSFCFLDIRSPGLGDTAMYLCATSRATIGGYTFGSGTRLTVV.

This clonotype appeared many times. The chain is built from TRBV27 and TRBJ1-1, with D uncertain. The CDR3 has 13 residues. Germline V CDR1 and CDR2: MNHEY, SMNVEV (reference sequence). V lost 2 bases to trimming and J lost 6 bases, with 10 bases between them. CDR3 protein: CASSLGKGAEAFF. CDR3 DNA: TGTGCCAGCAGTTTAGGTAAGGGCGCTGAAGCTTTCTTT.

J is TRBJ2-1 and V is TRBV12-3 or TRBV12-4; D may correspond to TRBD1 or TRBD2 (6 bases each). Trimming pared 5 bases from V and 2 bases from J, leaving 19 bases between. The CDR3 is 17 residues long. The CDR3 protein is CASSLNSGRGPYNEQFF. CDR3 DNA sequence: TGTGCCAGCAGTCTTAATAGCGGACGGGGGCCCTACAATGAGCAGTTCTTC.

This clonotype was detected ten times or more. The chain recombines TRBV28 with TRBJ1-1; no reliable D call. Germline lookup yields CDR1 MDHEN and CDR2 SYDVKM. The CDR3 is 12 amino acids. Trimming took off 4 bases at V and 4 bases at J, with 7 bases between the two ends. The CDR3 DNA follows: TGTGCCAGCAGTTCTGCCTTCACTGAAGCTTTCTTT. It codes for CASSSAFTEAFF.

Only one count was recorded for this clonotype. The chain couples TRBV19 to TRBJ2-6; no firm D call. V was trimmed by 5 bases and J by 2 bases, leaving 13 bases between them. CDR1 is LNHDA, CDR2 SQIVND, per germline (reference sequence). This CDR3 has 16 amino acids. In DNA, the CDR3 is TGTGCCAGTAGTTCCTCGAAAGTGGCTGGGGCCAACGTCCTGACTTTC. This gives the protein CASSSSKVAGANVLTF.

With respect to this clonotype: A much larger clone sits a single nucleotide away, making a read error possible. The J gene is TRBJ2-5, the V gene TRBV10-3; possible D gene TRBD2, 6 bases. V dropped 2 bases and J dropped 9 bases, with 19 bases sitting between them. Germline V gene lookup returns CDR1 ENHRY and CDR2 SYGVKD. This CDR3 spans 15 amino acids. This CDR3 is CAISEVGTPGEAQYF. The DNA for the CDR3 is TGTGCCATCAGTGAGGTGGGGACGCCGGGGGAGGCCCAGTACTTC.

This sequence joins TRBV10-3 and TRBJ2-1; TRBD2 is a possible D gene (6 bases). There are 14 residues in the CDR3. The V gene's germline CDR1 is ENHRY and CDR2 SYGVKD. V lost 4 bases and J 8 bases, leaving 15 bases between the germline ends. The CDR3 sequence is CAISVEGGFDEQFF. CDR3 in DNA: TGTGCCATCAGTGTAGAGGGAGGATTCGATGAGCAGTTCTTC.

The chain uses TRBV9 and TRBJ2-3; no definite D call. Germline CDR1 reads SGDLS; CDR2 reads YYNGEE. V lost 0 bases and J lost 1, with 12 bases in between. This CDR3 is built from 16 residues. The CDR3 sequence is CASSVDGHRRTDTQYF. CDR3 sequence (DNA): TGTGCCAGCAGCGTAGATGGTCACCGACGCACAGATACGCAGTATTTT.

There are many counts of this clonotype. The rearrangement joins TRBV28 to TRBJ2-7; tentatively, D is TRBD1 or TRBD2 (5 bases each). The CDR3 has 14 amino acids. Looked up from germline, CDR1 is MDHEN and CDR2 is SYDVKM. V lost 5 bases to trimming and J lost 3 bases, with 14 bases between them. The CDR3 protein is CASSTKTAVYEQYF. The CDR3 region has the DNA TGTGCCAGCAGTACCAAGACAGCGGTCTACGAGCAGTACTTC.

This chain links TRBV7-8 with TRBJ2-3, with TRBD2 matching 11 bases. Germline CDR1 SGHVS, CDR2 FQNEAQ. V shed 2 bases, J shed 0 bases, and the junction held 4 bases outside the gene matches. This CDR3 comprises 17 residues. CDR3 amino acids: CASSLTGLAASTDTQYF. The CDR3 DNA reads as TGTGCCAGCAGCTTAACGGGACTAGCGGCTAGCACAGATACGCAGTATTTT.